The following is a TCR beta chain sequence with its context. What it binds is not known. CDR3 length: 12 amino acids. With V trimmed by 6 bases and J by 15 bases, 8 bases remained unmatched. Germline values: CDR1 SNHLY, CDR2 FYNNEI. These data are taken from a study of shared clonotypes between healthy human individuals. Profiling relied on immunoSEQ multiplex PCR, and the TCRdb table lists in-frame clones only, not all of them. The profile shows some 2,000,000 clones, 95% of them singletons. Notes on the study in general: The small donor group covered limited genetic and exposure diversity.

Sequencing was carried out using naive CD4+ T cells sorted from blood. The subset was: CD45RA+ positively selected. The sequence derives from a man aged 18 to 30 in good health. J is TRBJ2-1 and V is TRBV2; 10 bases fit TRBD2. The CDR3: CASRATSGVAFF. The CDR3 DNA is TGTGCCAGCAGAGCCACTAGCGGGGTCGCGTTCTTC.